The 17 T cell receptor beta chains below come from one sample, sequenced in a study of cytomegalovirus exposure and HLA in healthy donors. The assay was immunoSEQ multiplex PCR, and TCRdb's table has in-frame clones only and misses some. The sample includes around 220,000 clones, roughly 83% of them seen just once. Sample: PBMCs. These receptors were obtained from a woman aged 30 to 39 in good health and CMV-seropositive.

The J gene is TRBJ2-5, the V gene TRBV15; tentatively, D is TRBD1 (6 bases). This CDR3 spans 18 amino acids. Germline CDR1 is LNHNV and CDR2 is YYDKDF (reference sequence). The V gene lost 0 bases and the J gene lost 2 bases, with 19 bases spanning the gap. CDR3 DNA: TGTGCCACCAGCAGAGATGGGGGCCCTGGGAAGGCTCAAGAGACCCAGTACTTC. Protein product: CATSRDGGPGKAQETQYF. The whole variable domain, filled in from reference TRBV15 and TRBJ2-5, reads DAMVIQNPRYQVTQFGKPVTLSCSQTLNHNVMYWYQQKSSQAPKLLFHYYDKDFNNEADTPDNFQSRRPNTSFCFLDIRSPGLGDTAMYLCATSRDGGPGKAQETQYFGPGTRLLVL.

This chain links TRBV2 with TRBJ2-7; D may be TRBD1 (5 bases). Germline V gives CDR1 SNHLY, CDR2 FYNNEI. The CDR3 totals 16 residues. V gave up 6 bases and J gave up 3 bases, with 21 bases separating them. DNA for the CDR3: TGTGCCAGCAGCCGAGAGGTGACAGAGTTAAACTACGAGCAGTACTTC. It is translated as CASSREVTELNYEQYF.

A remark on this clone: Additional DNA sequences in this sample encode the identical CDR3. The rearrangement joins TRBV30 to TRBJ2-7, with a tentative D call TRBD1 (5 bases). V was trimmed by 0 bases and J by 2 bases, leaving 5 bases between them. Germline V CDR1 and CDR2: GTSNPN, SVGIG (reference sequence). The CDR3 consists of 12 residues. The CDR3 DNA follows: TGTGCCTGGAGTGTAGGGGCCTACGAGCAGTACTTC. It codes for CAWSVGAYEQYF.

This clone was observed a single time. Other DNA sequences in the sample encode the same CDR3. The rearrangement joins TRBV7-9 to TRBJ1-1, with D unclear. Trimming removed 5 bases from V and 5 bases from J, with 9 bases in between. Germline V gene lookup returns CDR1 SEHNR and CDR2 FQNEAQ (reference sequence). The CDR3 loop spans 12 amino acids. The CDR3 nucleotides read TGTGCCAGCAGCCTTATCGGGACTGAAGCTTTCTTT. Encoded protein: CASSLIGTEAFF.

The CDR3 here is CAWGYAGSGNTIYF. CDR3 coding DNA: TGTGCCTGGGGCTACGCCGGCTCTGGAAACACCATATATTTT. V usage is TRBV30 and J usage is TRBJ1-3; D gene unclear. Deletions cut 5 bases from V and 0 bases from J, with 11 bases between. Germline V gene data show CDR1 as GTSNPN and CDR2 as SVGIG (reference sequence). The CDR3 length is 14 residues.

This chain connects TRBV6-5 to TRBJ1-2, with 8 bases matching TRBD1. CDR3 length equals 13 residues. Per germline, CDR1 MNHEY and CDR2 SVGAGI. The trim removed 7 bases at V and 5 bases at J, leaving 6 bases unmatched. CDR3 coding DNA: TGTGCCAGCAAAAAGGACAGGGAATATGGCTACACCTTC. Translation gives CASKKDREYGYTF.

The chain joins TRBV11-1 to TRBJ2-7, with 9 bases identical to TRBD1. V shed 4 bases and J 6 bases; nucleotides not matched to a gene: 7. Germline assignment: CDR1 SGHAT and CDR2 FQDESV (reference sequence). This CDR3 is 14 amino acids long. Here the CDR3 reads CASSSGTGRAEQYF. CDR3 sequence (DNA): TGTGCCAGCAGCTCTGGGACAGGGAGGGCCGAGCAGTACTTC.

The chain combines TRBV10-2 with TRBJ2-1; D not certain. Germline V lookup: CDR1 WSHSY, CDR2 SAAADI. The V end lost 6 bases, the J end lost 2 bases, and 8 bases lay between the germline ends. This CDR3 is built from 13 residues. CDR3 residues: CASRDRTYNEQFF. CDR3 DNA sequence: TGCGCCAGCAGAGACCGCACCTACAATGAGCAGTTCTTC.

The rearrangement links TRBV7-9 to TRBJ1-2, with TRBD1 as a possible D gene (6 bases). CDR3 size: 14 residues. V lost 5 bases and J 2 bases, leaving 12 bases between the germline ends. In germline, CDR1 is SEHNR, CDR2 FQNEAQ (reference sequence). CDR3 sequence (DNA): TGTGCCAGCAGCGGTCAGGGGCTCAACTATGGCTACACCTTC. Translating it yields CASSGQGLNYGYTF.

The V gene is TRBV19, the J gene TRBJ1-5; 7 positions agree with TRBD1. Germline trimming cut 2 bases from V and 5 bases from J; bases unmatched to any gene: 6. This CDR3 has 15 amino acids. Germline loops: CDR1 LNHDA, CDR2 SQIVND (reference sequence). CDR3 sequence reads: CASSIRDRIYQPQHF. CDR3 sequence (DNA): TGTGCCAGTAGTATACGGGACAGAATCTATCAGCCCCAGCATTTT.

This clone appeared once. The chain joins TRBV4-1 to TRBJ2-7; 8 bases map to TRBD1. The CDR3 has 13 amino acids. Germline loops: CDR1 MGHRA, CDR2 YSYEKL. With V trimmed by 8 bases and J by 3 bases, 6 bases remained unmatched. The DNA of the CDR3 is TGCGCCAGCGCCAGACAGGGGAACTACGAGCAGTACTTC. This gives the protein CASARQGNYEQYF.

The V call is TRBV9, the J call TRBJ1-2; maybe TRBD1 (5 bases). Germline-derived CDR1 and CDR2 are SGDLS and YYNGEE. V lost 0 bases and J 4 bases, leaving 13 bases between the germline ends. CDR3 length: 15 residues. The CDR3 loop reads CASSVALGGGYGYTF. CDR3 coding DNA: TGTGCCAGCAGCGTAGCTCTTGGGGGAGGCTATGGCTACACCTTC.

In this sample, this clone turned up a few times. The chain couples TRBV30 to TRBJ1-2; the D is unclear. Trimming pared 3 bases from V and 7 bases from J, leaving 9 bases between. This CDR3 spans 11 amino acids. CDR1 is GTSNPN and CDR2 is SVGIG in the germline V gene (reference sequence). CDR3 in DNA: TGTGCCTGGAGGGGCGGATCTGGCTACACCTTC. Amino acid sequence: CAWRGGSGYTF.

V is TRBV5-1 and J is TRBJ2-3; D uncertain. The V gene's germline CDR1 is SGHRS and CDR2 YFSETQ. The CDR3 extends over 15 amino acids. V was trimmed by 0 bases and J by 6 bases, leaving 14 bases between them. CDR3 nucleotide sequence: TGCGCCAGCAGCTTGGACAGCCCACTTAGCGATACGCAGTATTTT. Its protein is CASSLDSPLSDTQYF.

This chain links TRBV19 with TRBJ2-2, with D possibly TRBD2 on 6 matching bases. CDR3 length equals 14 residues. V gave up 5 bases and J gave up 2 bases, with 9 bases separating them. Germline V lookup: CDR1 LNHDA, CDR2 SQIVND (reference sequence). The CDR3 DNA reads as TGTGCCAGTAGTTGGGGGGAAAACACCGGGGAGCTGTTTTTT. It yields the protein CASSWGENTGELFF.

On this clone: Within the sample, other DNA sequences also encode this same CDR3. The rearrangement uses TRBV5-1 and TRBJ1-5; D is unresolved. The V end was cut by 2 bases, the J end by 3 bases, with 6 bases between. Germline V gives CDR1 SGHRS, CDR2 YFSETQ. The CDR3 is made up of 13 amino acids. The CDR3, as DNA: TGCGCCAGCAGCTTAGATCTCAATCAGCCCCAGCATTTT. Its translation: CASSLDLNQPQHF.

This chain links TRBV27 with TRBJ1-5; unclear D gene. The CDR3 contains 13 residues. Per the germline V gene, CDR1 is MNHEY and CDR2 is SMNVEV (reference sequence). V shed 3 bases and J shed 7 bases, with 10 bases lying between them. The CDR3 nucleotides read TGTGCCAGCAGTTTCCAGAGCTCCCAGCCCCAGCATTTT. It codes for CASSFQSSQPQHF.